The rows below give T cell receptor beta chains drawn from one sample of a study of T cell responses to AZD1222 COVID-19 vaccine. Using immunoSEQ multiplex PCR, the repertoire was profiled, and TCRdb retains in-frame clones only, with some absent. The sample holds 65,000 to 100,000 clones; around 84% are singletons and the top ten take roughly a fifth. Sequences were derived from peripheral blood, sampled on day 0 of AZD1222 vaccination. These receptors originate from an adult in good health. Each CDR3 is given with its conserved first and last residue. D genes are given only for firm matches. The size field is filled for only some rows; it gives once, few, many or a size class.

size | length | D | J | V | CDR3 | DNA
- | 13 | - | TRBJ1-2 | TRBV18 | CASSPASGDGYTF | TGTGCCAGCTCTCCTGCCTCGGGGGACGGCTACACCTTC
- | 11 | - | TRBJ1-4 | TRBV12-3/TRBV12-4 | CASSQREKLFF | TGTGCCAGCAGTCAGCGGGAAAAACTGTTTTTT
- | 15 | TRBD1 | TRBJ2-1 | TRBV2 | CASSEEQGKYNEQFF | TGTGCCAGCAGTGAAGAACAGGGGAAGTACAATGAGCAGTTCTTC
- | 16 | TRBD1 | TRBJ1-2 | TRBV11-2 | CASSLEAATQGNGYTF | TGTGCCAGCAGCTTAGAAGCGGCCACACAGGGGAATGGCTACACCTTC
- | 12 | TRBD1 | TRBJ2-7 | TRBV6-6 | CASSLGQDEQYF | TGTGCCAGCAGCCTCGGACAGGACGAGCAGTACTTC
- | 18 | - | TRBJ2-1 | TRBV3-1/TRBV3-2 | CASSQDLPGALTYNEQFF | TGTGCCAGCAGCCAAGATCTCCCGGGGGCCCTCACCTACAATGAGCAGTTCTTC
few | 15 | - | TRBJ2-1 | TRBV11-2 | CASSLALGRSNEQFF | TGTGCCAGCAGCTTAGCTCTGGGCCGATCAAATGAGCAGTTCTTC
- | 13 | TRBD2 | TRBJ2-5 | TRBV12-3/TRBV12-4 | CASSFGTRASQYF | TGTGCCAGCAGTTTCGGGACTAGGGCATCACAGTACTTC
- | 12 | - | TRBJ1-2 | TRBV5-6 | CASRSNNYGYTF | TGTGCCAGCAGGTCTAACAACTATGGCTACACCTTC
- | 14 | TRBD1 | TRBJ2-1 | TRBV10-2 | CASSAGTGANEQFF | TGCGCCAGCAGTGCGGGGACAGGGGCGAATGAGCAGTTCTTC
- | 15 | - | TRBJ1-1 | TRBV7-9 | CASSLGGSLSTEAFF | TGTGCCAGCAGCTTAGGGGGCAGCTTAAGCACTGAAGCTTTCTTT
- | 16 | TRBD1 | TRBJ1-1 | TRBV10-1 | CASSERFRGAYTEAFF | TGCGCCAGCAGTGAAAGGTTCAGGGGGGCTTACACTGAAGCTTTCTTT
few | 15 | - | TRBJ2-5 | TRBV3-1/TRBV3-2 | CASSTLGVGEETQYF | TGTGCCAGCAGCACCCTGGGTGTAGGGGAAGAGACCCAGTACTTC
- | 15 | TRBD2 | TRBJ2-7 | TRBV28 | CASSPISGGGYEQYF | TGTGCCAGCAGTCCAATTAGCGGGGGCGGCTACGAGCAGTACTTC
- | 13 | TRBD2 | TRBJ2-5 | TRBV18 | CASSPTGGETQYF | TGTGCCAGCTCACCTACGGGGGGAGAGACCCAGTACTTC
- | 15 | TRBD1 | TRBJ2-7 | TRBV6-1 | CASSDSGTGYHEQYF | TGTGCCAGCAGTGATTCCGGGACAGGGTACCACGAGCAGTACTTC
once | 15 | - | TRBJ1-6 | TRBV7-9 | CASSVRAGVNSPLHF | TGTGCCAGCAGCGTACGGGCAGGTGTTAATTCACCCCTCCACTTT
once | 14 | TRBD1 | TRBJ2-3 | TRBV28 | CASSFQGATDTQYF | TGTGCCAGCAGTTTTCAGGGGGCCACAGATACGCAGTATTTT
- | 16 | - | TRBJ2-2 | TRBV7-8 | CASSSLAGQGTGELFF | TGTGCCAGCAGCTCTCTAGCGGGACAGGGGACCGGGGAGCTGTTTTTT
- | 13 | - | TRBJ2-1 | TRBV5-4 | CASSPVGTLEQFF | TGTGCCAGCAGCCCGGTAGGGACCCTTGAGCAGTTCTTC
- | 16 | TRBD1 | TRBJ2-2 | TRBV5-1 | CASSGGGTGVTGELFF | TGCGCCAGCAGCGGCGGGGGGACAGGGGTCACCGGGGAGCTGTTTTTT
- | 15 | - | TRBJ1-1 | TRBV5-5 | CASNPWPKGNTEAFF | TGTGCCAGCAACCCGTGGCCGAAAGGGAACACTGAAGCTTTCTTT
many | 13 | TRBD1 | TRBJ1-1 | TRBV2 | CASSLGGGGLAFF | TGTGCCAGCAGTTTAGGGGGCGGAGGGTTGGCTTTCTTT
once | 16 | - | TRBJ1-2 | TRBV6-1 | CASSEARLAGIIGYTF | TGTGCCAGCAGTGAAGCGAGGTTGGCAGGGATAATCGGCTACACCTTC
- | 13 | - | TRBJ1-2 | TRBV18 | CASSPVSNYGYTF | TGTGCCAGCTCACCAGTCAGCAACTATGGCTACACCTTC
- | 15 | - | TRBJ1-1 | TRBV6-6 | CASSYGGPSNTEAFF | TGTGCCAGCAGTTACGGGGGGCCTTCTAACACTGAAGCTTTCTTT
- | 13 | - | TRBJ2-4 | TRBV6-1 | CASSDTTANIQYF | TGTGCCAGCAGTGACACCACAGCAAACATTCAGTACTTC
- | 11 | - | TRBJ1-3 | TRBV24-1 | CATSQGNTIYF | TGTGCCACCAGCCAGGGAAACACCATATATTTT
- | 14 | - | TRBJ2-2 | TRBV24-1 | CATSDPPRTGELFF | TGTGCCACCAGTGATCCCCCAAGGACCGGGGAGCTGTTTTTT
- | 18 | TRBD2 | TRBJ2-1 | TRBV5-1 | CASSLAFAPGGSYNEQFF | TGCGCCAGCAGCTTGGCGTTTGCGCCGGGGGGCTCCTACAATGAGCAGTTCTTC
few | 15 | TRBD1 | TRBJ2-5 | TRBV9 | CASSAHPGQGETQYF | TGTGCCAGCAGCGCGCACCCGGGACAGGGAGAGACCCAGTACTTC
- | 13 | TRBD2 | TRBJ2-7 | TRBV18 | CASSPGGASEQYF | TGTGCCAGCTCACCGGGAGGGGCAAGTGAGCAGTACTTC
few | 13 | TRBD1 | TRBJ1-1 | TRBV30 | CAWSVTGGASAFF | TGTGCCTGGAGTGTAACAGGGGGCGCTTCCGCTTTCTTT
- | 12 | TRBD2 | TRBJ2-7 | TRBV5-7 | CASNGGGLWQYF | TGTGCCAGCAACGGGGGGGGCTTATGGCAGTACTTC
- | 15 | TRBD1 | TRBJ1-4 | TRBV11-2 | CASRQTGQGNQKLFF | TGTGCCAGCAGGCAGACGGGACAGGGCAATCAAAAACTGTTTTTT
- | 15 | - | TRBJ2-7 | TRBV27 | CASSPIAGGTYEQYF | TGTGCCAGCAGTCCCATTGCTGGCGGGACCTACGAGCAGTACTTC
- | 14 | TRBD2 | TRBJ2-5 | TRBV3-1/TRBV3-2 | CASSQDWEGETQYF | TGTGCCAGCAGCCAAGACTGGGAGGGAGAGACCCAGTACTTC
- | 13 | - | TRBJ1-3 | TRBV5-4 | CASSLRGGNTIYF | TGTGCCAGCAGCTTGAGGGGAGGAAACACCATATATTTT
- | 14 | - | TRBJ2-2 | TRBV12-1 | CAVKGGGPGGELFF | TGTGCCGTAAAGGGGGGAGGGCCCGGCGGGGAGCTGTTTTTT
- | 16 | TRBD2 | TRBJ2-3 | TRBV11-2 | CASSQSGSWSTDTQYF | TGTGCCAGCAGCCAAAGCGGGAGTTGGAGTACAGATACGCAGTATTTT
- | 14 | TRBD2 | TRBJ2-7 | TRBV11-2 | CASSFAGGAYEQYF | TGTGCCAGCAGCTTCGCGGGAGGGGCCTACGAGCAGTACTTC
- | 14 | TRBD2 | TRBJ2-3 | TRBV30 | CAWTTSKGGDTQYF | TGTGCCTGGACGACTAGCAAGGGTGGAGATACGCAGTATTTT
- | 14 | TRBD1 | TRBJ1-2 | TRBV6-5 | CASSSGGRNYGYTF | TGTGCCAGCAGCTCAGGGGGCCGGAACTATGGCTACACCTTC
- | 14 | - | TRBJ1-2 | TRBV7-8 | CASSLGGTNYGYTF | TGTGCCAGCAGCTTAGGAGGGACTAACTATGGCTACACCTTC
- | 15 | - | TRBJ2-7 | TRBV14 | CASSQAGSPSYEQYF | TGTGCCAGCAGCCAAGCCGGGTCCCCCTCCTACGAGCAGTACTTC
few | 16 | TRBD1 | TRBJ1-6 | TRBV3-1/TRBV3-2 | CASSQGGQLLGSPLHF | TGTGCCAGCAGCCAAGGGGGACAGCTACTTGGGTCACCCCTCCACTTT
- | 16 | - | TRBJ2-6 | TRBV2 | CASSDSTRSGANVLTF | TGTGCCAGCAGTGATTCGACCCGCTCTGGGGCCAACGTCCTGACTTTC
once | 15 | - | TRBJ2-3 | TRBV15 | CATSIRLVVTDTQYF | TGTGCCACCAGCATTAGACTAGTAGTAACGGATACGCAGTATTTT
- | 17 | TRBD1 | TRBJ2-5 | TRBV5-1 | CASSSTPRTGGIETQYF | TGCGCCAGCAGCTCAACTCCTAGGACAGGGGGCATAGAGACCCAGTACTTC
- | 15 | - | TRBJ2-5 | TRBV7-9 | CASSLGGVSQETQYF | TGTGCCAGCAGCTTAGGGGGGGTCTCCCAAGAGACCCAGTACTTC
- | 14 | - | TRBJ2-1 | TRBV30 | CAWSVSGGKVPKFF | TGTGCCTGGAGTGTCTCCGGCGGAAAGGTACCAAAGTTCTTC
- | 16 | - | TRBJ2-4 | TRBV18 | CASSPLGGRTKNIQYF | TGTGCCAGCTCACCACTGGGGGGCCGAACCAAAAACATTCAGTACTTC
- | 13 | - | TRBJ1-2 | TRBV11-2 | CASSISEGFGYTF | TGTGCCAGCAGTATCTCGGAGGGATTTGGCTACACCTTC
- | 15 | - | TRBJ2-2 | TRBV5-1 | CASTQAAGETGELFF | TGCGCCAGCACCCAAGCGGCCGGAGAGACCGGGGAGCTGTTTTTT
- | 11 | - | TRBJ2-7 | TRBV7-9 | CASSSRGEQYF | TGTGCCAGCAGCTCTAGGGGGGAGCAGTACTTC